This T cell receptor (beta chain) was documented in a study of cytomegalovirus exposure and HLA in healthy donors. Findings of the study overall: Later analysis indicated greater clonal expansion among HLA-associated TCR beta chains than among equally common other chains. Presence/absence analyses supposed approximately even sequencing depth among donors. Previous analysis showed most TCR beta V segments were productive about 90% or about 30% of the time.

Comments on this clone: Its antigen is unknown.

Use of 60 Vbeta and 13 Jbeta primers characterized the PCR. Clones were sequenced by immunoSEQ multiplex PCR, and TCRdb holds only the in-frame ones, with some missing. This repertoire shows approximately 140,000 clones, 60% to 70% found once; its top ten account for 7% to 8.5%. The ends were cut back, 6 bases at V and 0 bases at J, with 9 bases in the middle. This CDR3 is 15 amino acids long. The germline CDR1 and CDR2 sequences are MNHEY and SMNVEV (reference sequence). Sequenced material: PBMCs. V gene TRBV27 combines with J gene TRBJ2-6, with D unresolved. The sequence derives from a woman in her sixties in good health and CMV-seropositive. CDR3 protein: CASSAPSSGANVLTF. The CDR3 DNA is TGTGCCAGCAGCGCCCCCAGCTCTGGGGCCAACGTCCTGACTTTC.